The 27 T cell receptor beta chains below come from one sample, sequenced in a study of blood T cell repertoires in COVID-19. This table comes from immunoSEQ multiplex PCR, and its TCRdb copy is limited to in-frame clones, with some not included. The table includes 110,000 or so clones, approximately 79% detected once. Specimen: peripheral blood. These receptors came from a man aged 50-59 years with acute or convalescent COVID-19.

The chain links TRBV5-1 to TRBJ2-3, with a tentative D call TRBD1 (6 bases). Trimming removed 4 bases at V and 2 bases at J, with 11 bases between. The CDR3 contains 14 residues. CDR1 and CDR2 from the germline V gene are SGHRS and YFSETQ. CDR3 DNA: TGCGCCAGCAGCATCGGACAGTTCACAGATACGCAGTATTTT. Encoded protein: CASSIGQFTDTQYF. Full variable domain (missing parts from reference TRBV5-1 and TRBJ2-3): KAGVTQTPRYLIKTRGQQVTLSCSPISGHRSVSWYQQTPGQGLQFLFEYFSETQRNKGNFPGRFSGRQFSNSRSEMNVSTLELGDSALYLCASSIGQFTDTQYFGPGTRLTVL.

The chain couples TRBV10-3 to TRBJ2-2; possibly TRBD1 for D (6 bases). Germline-derived CDR1 and CDR2 are ENHRY and SYGVKD. The CDR3 runs 14 residues. Trimming left V 4 bases short and J 3 bases short, with 9 bases between. The DNA of the CDR3 is TGTGCCATCAGTGTTTCAGGGGACACCGGGGAGCTGTTTTTT. This codes for CAISVSGDTGELFF.

V usage is TRBV7-9 and J usage is TRBJ2-5; TRBD2 might be the D (5 bases). Germline-derived CDR1 and CDR2 are SEHNR and FQNEAQ (reference sequence). The CDR3 covers 13 residues. Trimming left V 8 bases short and J 1 base short, with 11 bases between. For the CDR3, the DNA is TGTGCCAGCGCCGAGGGTGTCCAAGAGACCCAGTACTTC. This sequence encodes CASAEGVQETQYF.

The V gene is TRBV18, the J gene TRBJ1-1, with D unclear. The CDR3 consists of 17 residues. Per germline, CDR1 KGHSH and CDR2 LQKENI. The ends were cut back, 0 bases at V and 5 bases at J, with 19 bases in the middle. For the CDR3, the DNA is TGTGCCAGCTCACCACCCGGAAGCGCCGGCGCGAGTACTGAAGCTTTCTTT. Translated: CASSPPGSAGASTEAFF. The full variable domain, with the rest looked up from reference TRBV18 and TRBJ1-1, is NAGVMQNPRHLVRRRGQEARLRCSPMKGHSHVYWYRQLPEEGLKFMVYLQKENIIDESGMPKERFSAEFPKEGPSILRIQQVVRGDSAAYFCASSPPGSAGASTEAFFGQGTRLTVV.

V is TRBV6-5 and J is TRBJ1-1, with 11 bases fitting TRBD1. V shed 6 bases and J 4 bases; nucleotides not matched to a gene: 4. This CDR3 is 14 amino acids long. Germline values: CDR1 MNHEY, CDR2 SVGAGI. CDR3 nucleotide sequence: TGTGCCAGCAGACCCGGGACAGGGGGCACTGAAGCTTTCTTT. Protein: CASRPGTGGTEAFF.

Concerning this clone: The same CDR3 is also encoded by other DNA sequences in this sample. The chain couples TRBV9 to TRBJ2-1; D is perhaps TRBD2 (5 bases). Germline CDR1 reads SGDLS; CDR2 reads YYNGEE. The CDR3 spans 16 residues. The V gene lost 0 bases and the J gene lost 0 bases, with 10 bases spanning the gap. CDR3: CASSVGASRSYNEQFF. The CDR3 DNA reads as TGTGCCAGCAGCGTAGGGGCTAGCCGCTCCTACAATGAGCAGTTCTTC.

The chain is built from TRBV7-2 and TRBJ2-1; 8 bases agree with TRBD2. The CDR3 consists of 15 residues. The J segment lost 9 bases and the V segment lost 1 base, leaving 8 bases of the junction unmatched. From germline, CDR1 is SGHTA and CDR2 FQGNSA. The CDR3: CASSLDGGASGEQFF. In DNA form, the CDR3 reads TGTGCCAGCAGCTTAGACGGGGGGGCCTCTGGTGAGCAGTTCTTC.

The chain couples TRBV4-1 to TRBJ2-3; no definite D call. CDR3 length: 12 amino acids. Trimming left V 4 bases short and J 6 bases short, with 8 bases between. In germline, CDR1 is MGHRA, CDR2 YSYEKL. CDR3 sequence: CASSPGWDTQYF. As DNA, the CDR3 is TGCGCCAGCAGCCCCGGGTGGGATACGCAGTATTTT.

This clone has only a few counts. V usage is TRBV5-1 and J usage is TRBJ1-3, with 7 nucleotides matching TRBD1. Germline V lookup: CDR1 SGHRS, CDR2 YFSETQ. V shed 0 bases, J shed 0 bases, and the junction held 0 bases outside the gene matches. The CDR3 covers 15 residues. The CDR3 sequence: CASSLDRGSGNTIYF. The CDR3 DNA reads as TGCGCCAGCAGCTTGGACAGGGGCTCTGGAAACACCATATATTTT. Supplemented by reference TRBV5-1 and TRBJ1-3, the full variable domain reads KAGVTQTPRYLIKTRGQQVTLSCSPISGHRSVSWYQQTPGQGLQFLFEYFSETQRNKGNFPGRFSGRQFSNSRSEMNVSTLELGDSALYLCASSLDRGSGNTIYFGEGSWLTVV.

The rearrangement uses TRBV7-3 and TRBJ2-1; 7 bases are a match to TRBD2. With V trimmed by 2 bases and J by 4 bases, 5 bases remained unmatched. The CDR3 is 15 amino acids. Germline CDR1 is SGHTA and CDR2 is FQGTGA. CDR3 nucleotide sequence: TGTGCCAGCAGCTTATTTGCGGGGGAGTACAATGAGCAGTTCTTC. Encoded protein: CASSLFAGEYNEQFF.

This clone was seen more than once but under ten times. V is TRBV30 and J is TRBJ1-5, with 7 positions matching TRBD1. The CDR3 covers 13 residues. J was trimmed by 5 bases and V by 3 bases; bases with no gene match: 4. Germline-derived CDR1 and CDR2 are GTSNPN and SVGIG (reference sequence). The CDR3 loop reads CAWRTGIDQPQHF. CDR3 nucleotides: TGTGCCTGGAGGACAGGGATAGATCAGCCCCAGCATTTT.

The chain is built from TRBV7-9 and TRBJ2-7, with TRBD2 matching 11 bases. J lost 0 bases, V lost 11 bases, and 18 bases had no gene match. CDR3 length equals 18 residues. Per the germline V gene, CDR1 is SEHNR and CDR2 is FQNEAQ (reference sequence). The CDR3 reads CAGGPGLAEKFSSYEQYF. CDR3 DNA: TGTGCCGGCGGGCCGGGACTAGCGGAAAAATTTAGCTCCTACGAGCAGTACTTC.

This clone has just a few counts. The genes are TRBV10-3 and TRBJ2-7, with 7 positions matching TRBD2. This CDR3 has 15 residues. Looked up from germline, CDR1 is ENHRY and CDR2 is SYGVKD. The junction had 4 bases not matched to a gene; V was cut back by 2 bases and J by 0 bases. Written as DNA, the CDR3 is TGTGCCATCAGTGAGAGCGGGAAACCCTCCTACGAGCAGTACTTC. This sequence encodes CAISESGKPSYEQYF.

V and J are TRBV28 and TRBJ2-3, with TRBD2 as a possible D gene (5 bases). The V gene's germline CDR1 is MDHEN and CDR2 SYDVKM. V was trimmed by 3 bases and J by 4 bases, leaving 8 bases between them. The CDR3 is 13 amino acids. The CDR3 loop is CASSLRAPDTQYF. Here the CDR3 DNA reads TGTGCCAGCAGTTTGAGGGCGCCAGATACGCAGTATTTT.

The chain recombines TRBV20-1 with TRBJ2-7, with no clear D. The ends were cut back, 2 bases at V and 3 bases at J, with 5 bases in the middle. The CDR3 extends over 11 amino acids. The V gene's germline CDR1 is DFQATT and CDR2 SNEGSKA (reference sequence). DNA for the CDR3: TGCAGTGCTAGACAGGACTACGAGCAGTACTTC. As protein: CSARQDYEQYF.

This chain joins TRBV19 and TRBJ2-2; 11 bases agree with TRBD1. The CDR3 is 13 amino acids. Looked up from germline, CDR1 is LNHDA and CDR2 is SQIVND (reference sequence). With 6 bases clipped from V and 10 bases from J, the junction kept 4 bases outside the gene matches. The CDR3 reads CASRDRGPEELFF. DNA for the CDR3: TGTGCCAGTAGGGACAGGGGGCCCGAGGAGCTGTTTTTT.

The chain combines TRBV29-1 with TRBJ2-7; 8 positions match TRBD1. The V gene end was trimmed by 6 bases and the J gene end by 3 bases; junction bases not matched to a gene: 7. CDR3 length: 13 residues. Germline CDR1 SQVTM, CDR2 ANQGSEA. The CDR3 sequence: CSVLTGTGYEQYF. The DNA of the CDR3 is TGCAGCGTCTTGACCGGGACAGGCTACGAGCAGTACTTC.

This clone was detected a few times. V usage is TRBV9 and J usage is TRBJ1-6; the D is unclear. The CDR3 has 14 amino acids. The germline V gene encodes CDR1 SGDLS and CDR2 YYNGEE. V was pared by 1 base and J by 6 bases, with 8 bases between. In DNA form, the CDR3 reads TGTGCCAGCAGCGTAAGACTCACTAATTCACCCCTCCACTTT. Translating it yields CASSVRLTNSPLHF.

This chain links TRBV2 with TRBJ2-4, with D uncertain. The CDR3 is made up of 12 amino acids. From germline, CDR1 is SNHLY and CDR2 FYNNEI. The ends were cut back, 9 bases at V and 0 bases at J, with 6 bases in the middle. The CDR3: CASAVAKNIQYF. CDR3 DNA sequence: TGTGCCAGTGCGGTAGCCAAAAACATTCAGTACTTC.

This clone occurred once. V usage is TRBV5-1 and J usage is TRBJ2-1; 10 positions match TRBD1. Germline CDR1 reads SGHRS; CDR2 reads YFSETQ. The CDR3 length is 15 residues. V dropped 4 bases and J dropped 3; count of bases not matched to a gene: 4. CDR3 loop: CASSPDRGLYNEQFF. The CDR3 DNA is TGCGCCAGCAGCCCCGACAGGGGGCTCTACAATGAGCAGTTCTTC.

DNA of the CDR3: TGTGCCTGGTCGGGGAGACTCAATCAGCCCCAGCATTTT. This translates into CAWSGRLNQPQHF. The chain recombines TRBV2 with TRBJ1-5; D gene uncertain. Germline values: CDR1 SNHLY, CDR2 FYNNEI. Deletions cut 11 bases from V and 3 bases from J, with 14 bases between. The CDR3 has 13 amino acids.

This clone showed up just once. An end of the junction differs from the germline gene, which may be a read error. The rearrangement uses TRBV15 and TRBJ2-4, with TRBD2 matching over 12 bases. Germline V gives CDR1 LNHNV, CDR2 YYDKDF (reference sequence). The CDR3 runs 13 residues. The CDR3 nucleotides are TGTGCCACCAGCGAGACTAGCGGGAGTGGCAGGGACTTC. Its protein is CATSETSGSGRDF.

This clone occurred once. The DNA of the CDR3 is TGTGCCAGCAGCGTTAACCAGGGGACTGAAGCTTTCTTT. It yields the protein CASSVNQGTEAFF. The chain joins TRBV9 to TRBJ1-1; D is perhaps TRBD1 (6 bases). V was clipped by 2 bases and J by 5 bases, with 10 bases between them. This CDR3 is 13 amino acids long. Germline lookup yields CDR1 SGDLS and CDR2 YYNGEE.

The chain links TRBV3-1 (or the pseudogene TRBV3-2) to TRBJ1-5; no clear D gene. This CDR3 is 16 amino acids long. The germline CDR1 and CDR2 sequences are LGHDT and YNNKEL (reference sequence). V lost 0 bases and J lost 0, with 9 bases in between. This chain's CDR3 is CASSQDGHFSNQPQHF. Written as DNA, the CDR3 is TGTGCCAGCAGCCAAGATGGGCACTTTAGCAATCAGCCCCAGCATTTT.

The sample holds one count of this clone. This chain connects TRBV7-9 to TRBJ2-1, with D possibly matching TRBD1 (6 bases). The CDR3 has 15 amino acids. Germline CDR1 SEHNR, CDR2 FQNEAQ (reference sequence). Trimming took 5 bases from V and 4 from J, leaving 15 bases between them. The CDR3 DNA reads TGTGCCAGCAGCACGGGGATGGGGGCTTACAATGAGCAGTTCTTC. It specifies CASSTGMGAYNEQFF.

The DNA of the CDR3 is TGTGCCAGCAGCCGCTTCGGGGCAGTTACAGGGTATGACACTGAAGCTTTCTTT. This codes for CASSRFGAVTGYDTEAFF. The chain carries TRBV27 and TRBJ1-1; tentatively, D is TRBD1 (6 bases). This CDR3 has 18 amino acids. Trimming took 6 bases from V and 3 from J, leaving 26 bases between them. From germline, CDR1 is MNHEY and CDR2 SMNVEV (reference sequence).

The chain has TRBV11-2 and TRBJ2-3; a possible D gene is TRBD1 (6 bases). The V gene's germline CDR1 is SGHAT and CDR2 FQNNGV. V lost 0 bases to trimming and J lost 4 bases, with 11 bases between them. This CDR3 spans 15 amino acids. This CDR3 reads CASSLEGGGADTQYF. In DNA, the CDR3 is TGTGCCAGCAGCTTAGAAGGGGGTGGTGCAGATACGCAGTATTTT.